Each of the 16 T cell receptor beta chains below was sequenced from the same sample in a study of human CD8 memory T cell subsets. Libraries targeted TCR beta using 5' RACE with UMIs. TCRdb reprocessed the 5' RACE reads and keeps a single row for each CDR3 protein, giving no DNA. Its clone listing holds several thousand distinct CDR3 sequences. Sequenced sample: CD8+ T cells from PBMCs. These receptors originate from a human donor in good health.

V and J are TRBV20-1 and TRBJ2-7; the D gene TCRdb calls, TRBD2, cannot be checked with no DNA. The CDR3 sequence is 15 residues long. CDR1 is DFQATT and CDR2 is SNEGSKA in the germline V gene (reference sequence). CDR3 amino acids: CSALRLAGPSYEQYF.

Here the CDR3 reads CASRSSGHYEQYF. The chain joins TRBV7-2 to TRBJ2-7. Looked up from germline, CDR1 is SGHTA and CDR2 is FQGNSA. CDR3 length: 13 amino acids.

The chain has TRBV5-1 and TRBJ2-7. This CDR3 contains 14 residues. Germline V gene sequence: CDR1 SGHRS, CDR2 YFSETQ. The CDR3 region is CASSLDGGAYEQYF.

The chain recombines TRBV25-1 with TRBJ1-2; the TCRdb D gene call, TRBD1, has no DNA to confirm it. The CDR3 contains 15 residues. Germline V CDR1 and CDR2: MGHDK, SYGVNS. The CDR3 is CASSGQGGPNYGYTF.

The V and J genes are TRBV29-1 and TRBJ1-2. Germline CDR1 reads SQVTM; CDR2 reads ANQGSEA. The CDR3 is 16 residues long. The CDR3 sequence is CSVPAFGFGTNYGYTF.

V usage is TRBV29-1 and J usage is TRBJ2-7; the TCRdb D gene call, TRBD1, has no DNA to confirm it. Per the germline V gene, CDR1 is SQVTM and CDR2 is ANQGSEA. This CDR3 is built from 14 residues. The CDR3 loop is CSVQGGESSYEQYF.

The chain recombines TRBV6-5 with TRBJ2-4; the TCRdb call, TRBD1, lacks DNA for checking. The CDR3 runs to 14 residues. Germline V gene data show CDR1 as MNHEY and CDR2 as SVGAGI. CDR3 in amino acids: CASSPQGRMHIQYF.

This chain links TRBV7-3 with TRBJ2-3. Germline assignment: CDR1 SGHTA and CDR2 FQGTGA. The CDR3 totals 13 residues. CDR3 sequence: CASSSENADTQYF.

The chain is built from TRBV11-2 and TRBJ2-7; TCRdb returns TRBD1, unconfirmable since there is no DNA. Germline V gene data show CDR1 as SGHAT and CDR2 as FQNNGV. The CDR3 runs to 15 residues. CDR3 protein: CASSLGTADLYEQYF.

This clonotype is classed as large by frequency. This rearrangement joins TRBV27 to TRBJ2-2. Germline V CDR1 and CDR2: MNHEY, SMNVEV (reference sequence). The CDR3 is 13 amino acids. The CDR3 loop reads CASSYGPTGELFF.

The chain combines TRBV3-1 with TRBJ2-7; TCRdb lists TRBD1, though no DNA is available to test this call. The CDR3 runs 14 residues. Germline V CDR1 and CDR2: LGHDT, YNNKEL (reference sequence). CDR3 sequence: CASSHLGQGYEQYF.

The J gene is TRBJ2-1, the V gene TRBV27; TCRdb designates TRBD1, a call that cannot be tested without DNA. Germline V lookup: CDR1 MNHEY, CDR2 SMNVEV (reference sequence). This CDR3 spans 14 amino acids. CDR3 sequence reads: CASTAYTFPYEQFF.

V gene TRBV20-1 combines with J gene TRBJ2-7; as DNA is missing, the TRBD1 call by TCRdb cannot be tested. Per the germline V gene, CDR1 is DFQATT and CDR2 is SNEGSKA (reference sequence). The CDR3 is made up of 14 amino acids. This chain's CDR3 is CSVPQGTSSYEQYF.

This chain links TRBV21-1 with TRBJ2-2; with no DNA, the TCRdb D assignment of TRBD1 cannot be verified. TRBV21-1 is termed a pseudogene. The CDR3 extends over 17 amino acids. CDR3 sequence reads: CASSKRQGAADTGELFF.

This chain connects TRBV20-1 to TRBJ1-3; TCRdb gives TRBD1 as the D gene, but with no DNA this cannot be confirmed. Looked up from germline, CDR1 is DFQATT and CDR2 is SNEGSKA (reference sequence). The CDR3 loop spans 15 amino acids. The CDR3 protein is CSARDDRASGNTIYF.

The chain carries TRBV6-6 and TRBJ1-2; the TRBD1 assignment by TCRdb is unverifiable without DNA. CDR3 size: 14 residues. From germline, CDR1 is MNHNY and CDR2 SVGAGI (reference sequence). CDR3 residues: CATINRVANYGYTF.